The 26 T cell receptor beta chains below come from one sample, sequenced in a study of cytomegalovirus exposure and HLA in healthy donors (dated by TCRdb to 2017 to 2019). The library was obtained by the immunoSEQ multiplex PCR assay. The multiplex PCR relied on a mix of 60 forward primers for TCR Vbeta segments and 13 reverse primers for TCR Jbeta segments. Imported from immuneACCESS, the table was reduced by TCRdb to in-frame sequences with V and J called. These copies leave out some clones; in studies compared against another copy, an unresolved V gene accounts for under half, and the cause of the remainder is not known. This sample's clone table shows about 200,000 clones. The biggest ten clones account for around 0.74% of the sample. The source material was PBMCs. These receptors all stem from a boy younger than 18 in good health and CMV-seronegative.

The V and J genes are TRBV7-9 and TRBJ1-3; 7 bases line up with TRBD1. The germline CDR1 and CDR2 sequences are SEHNR and FQNEAQ (reference sequence). The CDR3 extends over 17 amino acids. V lost 5 bases to trimming and J lost 0 bases; unmatched junction nucleotides: 10. The CDR3 coding sequence is TGTGCCAGCAGCCCTAAGGGGGCTACAGACTCTGGAAACACCATATATTTT. Amino acid sequence: CASSPKGATDSGNTIYF. Based on the CDR3 plus reference TRBV7-9 and TRBJ1-3, the full variable domain is DTGVSQNPRHKITKRGQNVTFRCDPISEHNRLYWYRQTLGQGPEFLTYFQNEAQLEKSRLLSDRFSAERPKGSFSTLEIQRTEQGDSAMYLCASSPKGATDSGNTIYFGEGSWLTVV.

V and J are TRBV4-3 and TRBJ2-1; 8 positions match TRBD1. V lost 3 bases and J lost 0; bases outside the gene matches: 7. The germline V gene encodes CDR1 LGHNA and CDR2 YSLEER. This CDR3 is 17 amino acids long. This CDR3 is CASSHLGQEGSYNEQFF. Written as DNA, the CDR3 is TGCGCCAGCAGCCACCTGGGACAGGAGGGCTCCTACAATGAGCAGTTCTTC.

This chain uses TRBV18 with TRBJ1-4, with 7 bases identical to TRBD1. The CDR3 length is 16 residues. Germline assignment: CDR1 KGHSH and CDR2 LQKENI. V was pared by 1 base and J by 4 bases, with 6 bases of the junction left unmatched. The CDR3 spells CASSPLEGAYNEKLFF. CDR3 sequence (DNA): TGTGCCAGCTCACCACTCGAGGGGGCCTATAATGAAAAACTGTTTTTT.

The chain has TRBV30 and TRBJ2-7, with TRBD2 as a possible D gene (7 bases). This CDR3 region has 15 residues. The germline V and J ends were trimmed by 2 bases and 2 bases, with 16 bases remaining between them. The germline V gene has CDR1 GTSNPN and CDR2 SVGIG (reference sequence). The CDR3 here is CAWSKGGAGTYEQYF. CDR3 in DNA: TGTGCCTGGAGTAAGGGGGGGGCCGGGACCTACGAGCAGTACTTC.

The chain recombines TRBV29-1 with TRBJ1-1, with D hard to call. Looked up from germline, CDR1 is SQVTM and CDR2 is ANQGSEA. The V gene lost 3 bases and the J gene lost 5 bases, with 13 bases spanning the gap. The CDR3 length is 13 residues. DNA for the CDR3: TGCAGCGTTGAGAACCTGAGGGATACTGAAGCTTTCTTT. Its translation: CSVENLRDTEAFF.

The V and J genes are TRBV5-6 and TRBJ1-1; no reliable D call. Germline V lookup: CDR1 SGHDT, CDR2 YYEEEE. Trimming pared 1 base from V and 2 bases from J, leaving 6 bases between. The CDR3 has 13 amino acids. CDR3 coding DNA: TGTGCCAGCAGCTTGTGGAGTAACACTGAAGCTTTCTTT. Its protein is CASSLWSNTEAFF. Using reference TRBV5-6 and TRBJ1-1 for the parts outside the CDR3, the full variable domain is DAGVTQSPTHLIKTRGQQVTLRCSPKSGHDTVSWYQQALGQGPQFIFQYYEEEERQRGNFPDRFSGHQFPNYSSELNVNALLLGDSALYLCASSLWSNTEAFFGQGTRLTVV.

The rearrangement links TRBV7-6 to TRBJ1-1; TRBD1 is a possible D gene (6 bases). CDR3 length equals 13 residues. Germline values: CDR1 SGHVS, CDR2 FNYEAQ. V was trimmed by 6 bases and J by 1 base, leaving 9 bases between them. The CDR3 protein is CASRGGGNTEAFF. The CDR3 bases are TGTGCCAGCAGGGGAGGGGGGAACACTGAAGCTTTCTTT. The complete variable domain, with remaining parts taken from reference TRBV7-6 and TRBJ1-1, reads GAGVSQSPRYKVTKRGQDVALRCDPISGHVSLYWYRQALGQGPEFLTYFNYEAQQDKSGLPNDRFSAERPEGSISTLTIQRTEQRDSAMYRCASRGGGNTEAFFGQGTRLTVV.

The chain carries TRBV5-1 and TRBJ2-1, with D perhaps matching TRBD1 (5 bases). The CDR3 has 13 residues. The ends were cut back, 0 bases at V and 4 bases at J, with 5 bases in the middle. From germline, CDR1 is SGHRS and CDR2 YFSETQ. The CDR3 region is CASSLGQYNEQFF. The CDR3 DNA reads as TGCGCCAGCAGCTTGGGACAGTACAATGAGCAGTTCTTC.

The chain employs TRBV7-9 and TRBJ2-3; 11 positions agree with TRBD2. Germline CDR1 and CDR2: SEHNR and FQNEAQ (reference sequence). The CDR3 runs to 17 residues. The J segment lost 0 bases and the V segment lost 5 bases, leaving 7 bases of the junction unmatched. The CDR3 loop is CASSPTSGGPSTDTQYF. The CDR3 DNA reads TGTGCCAGCAGCCCCACTAGCGGGGGCCCCAGCACAGATACGCAGTATTTT.

The chain is built from TRBV10-3 and TRBJ1-2; 10 positions match TRBD1. Looked up from germline, CDR1 is ENHRY and CDR2 is SYGVKD. The V gene end was trimmed by 8 bases and the J gene end by 1 base; junction bases not matched to a gene: 1. The CDR3 is made up of 13 amino acids. In nucleotides, the CDR3 is TGTGCCATCGGACAGGGGGATAACTATGGCTACACCTTC. Amino acid sequence: CAIGQGDNYGYTF.

This chain uses TRBV5-6 with TRBJ1-2; 9 bases align to TRBD1. CDR1 is SGHDT, CDR2 YYEEEE, per germline. The CDR3 consists of 16 residues. Germline trimming cut 3 bases from V and 3 bases from J; bases unmatched to any gene: 9. The CDR3 bases are TGTGCCAGCAGCTCGTCAAACAGGGGGCAGTACTATGGCTACACCTTC. This translates into CASSSSNRGQYYGYTF. The entire variable domain, with the rest obtained from reference TRBV5-6 and TRBJ1-2, is as follows: DAGVTQSPTHLIKTRGQQVTLRCSPKSGHDTVSWYQQALGQGPQFIFQYYEEEERQRGNFPDRFSGHQFPNYSSELNVNALLLGDSALYLCASSSSNRGQYYGYTFGSGTRLTVV.

The chain uses TRBV7-2 and TRBJ1-2; D is uncertain. Germline V gene lookup returns CDR1 SGHTA and CDR2 FQGNSA. The CDR3 has 16 residues. V was pared by 3 bases and J by 5 bases, with 19 bases between. The CDR3 nucleotides are TGTGCCAGCAGCTTGCGGCAGAATCCCAGCGGGTATGGCTACACCTTC. The encoded protein is CASSLRQNPSGYGYTF.

The chain couples TRBV27 to TRBJ2-7, with 11 positions matching TRBD1. After removal of 2 bases from V and 3 bases from J, the junction contained 6 bases not matched to a gene. The CDR3 is 16 amino acids. Germline assignment: CDR1 MNHEY and CDR2 SMNVEV (reference sequence). CDR3 sequence reads: CASSLRLGQGDYEQYF. CDR3 sequence (DNA): TGTGCCAGCAGTTTAAGGTTGGGACAGGGGGACTACGAGCAGTACTTC.

The rearrangement links TRBV4-2 to TRBJ2-3, with 12 bases matching TRBD2. Germline V CDR1 and CDR2: LGHNA, YNFKEQ. The V gene end was trimmed by 0 bases and the J gene end by 3 bases; junction bases not matched to a gene: 4. The CDR3 loop spans 17 amino acids. The CDR3 sequence is CASSQDLTSGGTDTQYF. The CDR3 nucleotides read TGTGCCAGCAGCCAAGATCTGACTAGCGGGGGAACAGATACGCAGTATTTT.

The rearrangement uses TRBV29-1 and TRBJ1-1, with D maybe TRBD1 (6 bases). Trimming removed 1 base from V and 5 bases from J, with 11 bases in between. Per the germline V gene, CDR1 is SQVTM and CDR2 is ANQGSEA. This CDR3 region has 13 residues. The CDR3 coding sequence is TGCAGCGTTGAAGGCAGGGGTCCTACTGAAGCTTTCTTT. Translated: CSVEGRGPTEAFF.

The CDR3 region has the DNA TGTGCCAGCACCCTGGGTTGGGCCAGGTTTAATGAAAAACTGTTTTTT. Protein: CASTLGWARFNEKLFF. This rearrangement joins TRBV7-8 to TRBJ1-4; no reliable D call. The CDR3 contains 16 residues. Trimming shortened V by 7 bases and J by 4 bases, and 19 bases separated the two germline ends. CDR1 and CDR2 from the germline V gene are SGHVS and FQNEAQ. The full variable domain, in which reference TRBV7-8 and TRBJ1-4 provide the parts outside the CDR3, is GAGVSQSPRYKVAKRGQDVALRCDPISGHVSLFWYQQALGQGPEFLTYFQNEAQLDKSGLPSDRFFAERPEGSVSTLKIQRTQQEDSAVYLCASTLGWARFNEKLFFGSGTQLSVL.

The V and J genes are TRBV5-4 and TRBJ1-2; 8 bases agree with TRBD1. After removal of 3 bases from V and 4 bases from J, the junction contained 11 bases not matched to a gene. The CDR3 runs to 16 residues. The germline CDR1 and CDR2 sequences are SGHNT and YYREEE (reference sequence). CDR3 region: CASSSLGSTGAYGYTF. The DNA of the CDR3 is TGTGCCAGCAGCTCCTTAGGATCGACAGGGGCCTATGGCTACACCTTC. Full variable domain (missing parts from reference TRBV5-4 and TRBJ1-2): ETGVTQSPTHLIKTRGQQVTLRCSSQSGHNTVSWYQQALGQGPQFIFQYYREEENGRGNFPPRFSGLQFPNYSSELNVNALELDDSALYLCASSSLGSTGAYGYTFGSGTRLTVV.

The rearrangement links TRBV7-9 to TRBJ2-1; the match to TRBD1 covers 10 bases. After removal of 5 bases from V and 8 bases from J, the junction contained 9 bases not matched to a gene. Germline-derived CDR1 and CDR2 are SEHNR and FQNEAQ (reference sequence). This CDR3 region has 15 residues. The CDR3 protein is CASSLVRDRGDEQFF. For the CDR3, the DNA is TGTGCCAGCAGCCTCGTACGGGACAGGGGCGATGAGCAGTTCTTC.

The rearrangement links TRBV7-9 to TRBJ2-3, with a weak D call TRBD2 (7 bases). Looked up from germline, CDR1 is SEHNR and CDR2 is FQNEAQ (reference sequence). This CDR3 has 15 residues. Trimming took off 5 bases at V and 3 bases at J, with 15 bases between the two ends. The CDR3, as DNA: TGTGCCAGCAGCAGACTAGCAGGGGTGACAGATACGCAGTATTTT. Translating gives CASSRLAGVTDTQYF.

This chain joins TRBV27 and TRBJ2-2, with TRBD1 matching over 9 bases. The ends lost 8 bases at V and 1 base at J; junction bases unmatched: 8. The V gene's germline CDR1 is MNHEY and CDR2 SMNVEV (reference sequence). The CDR3 is made up of 16 amino acids. In DNA, the CDR3 is TGTGCCAGCGCCGATCGGACAGGGGTGAACACCGGGGAGCTGTTTTTT. Its protein is CASADRTGVNTGELFF.

J is TRBJ1-6 and V is TRBV5-6; tentatively, D is TRBD1 (6 bases). Germline V gene sequence: CDR1 SGHDT, CDR2 YYEEEE. Trimming took 4 bases from V and 14 from J, leaving 16 bases between them. There are 13 residues in the CDR3. The CDR3, as DNA: TGTGCCAGCAGCCGGGGGGGGGCCCAATCCCTCCACTTT. It is translated as CASSRGGAQSLHF. Drawing the rest from reference TRBV5-6 and TRBJ1-6, the complete variable domain is DAGVTQSPTHLIKTRGQQVTLRCSPKSGHDTVSWYQQALGQGPQFIFQYYEEEERQRGNFPDRFSGHQFPNYSSELNVNALLLGDSALYLCASSRGGAQSLHFGNGTRLTVT.

This chain joins TRBV6-1 and TRBJ1-6; 9 bases align to TRBD1. Germline V gene lookup returns CDR1 MNHNS and CDR2 SASEGT. This CDR3 region has 16 residues. V lost 2 bases, J lost 10 bases, and 9 bases stayed unmatched. Here the CDR3 reads CASSEIVGQGYSPLHF. The CDR3 bases are TGTGCCAGCAGTGAAATTGTGGGACAGGGATACTCACCCCTCCACTTT.

The V and J genes are TRBV5-1 and TRBJ1-6; D gene uncertain. The germline gives CDR1 SGHRS, CDR2 YFSETQ. The ends were cut back, 3 bases at V and 7 bases at J, with 17 bases in the middle. The CDR3 runs 16 residues. The CDR3 region has the DNA TGCGCCAGCAGCTATAACCAAAGAACTATAAATTCACCCCTCCACTTT. Translation: CASSYNQRTINSPLHF.

CDR3 sequence: CASSLGERRSPGYTF. Here the CDR3 DNA reads TGCGCCAGCAGCTTGGGGGAACGGAGGTCTCCTGGCTACACCTTC. The chain carries TRBV5-1 and TRBJ1-2; no clear D gene. V lost 0 bases and J lost 7, with 16 bases in between. Germline lookup yields CDR1 SGHRS and CDR2 YFSETQ. CDR3 length: 15 residues.

V is TRBV6-6 and J is TRBJ1-6; perhaps TRBD1 as D (6 bases). Germline CDR1 and CDR2: MNHNY and SVGAGI (reference sequence). The CDR3 has 15 amino acids. Trimming stripped 6 bases from V and 8 bases from J, with 17 bases between. The CDR3 sequence is CASRGSEGVYSPLHF. The CDR3 DNA reads TGTGCCAGCAGGGGGAGTGAGGGGGTTTATTCACCCCTCCACTTT.

The chain couples TRBV28 to TRBJ1-4, with TRBD1 matching over 8 bases. V dropped 5 bases and J dropped 4; count of bases not matched to a gene: 6. Germline V gene lookup returns CDR1 MDHEN and CDR2 SYDVKM. The CDR3 spans 15 residues. For the CDR3, the DNA is TGTGCCAGCAGTGCGGGACAGGCGATTAATGAAAAACTGTTTTTT. As protein: CASSAGQAINEKLFF.